This TCR beta chain was retrieved from a study of CD8 T cells in ankylosing spondylitis. Germline-derived CDR1 and CDR2 are LGHDT and YNNKEL (reference sequence). The CDR3 has 19 amino acids. V lost 0 bases and J lost 5; bases outside the gene matches: 15. Study observations and caveats: One TCR beta motif, made up of 7 or 8 highly homologous variants, appeared characteristic of ankylosing spondylitis blood. Some of these motif variants have turned up before, in reports on reactive arthritis synovial fluid and blood. Within peripheral blood, clones linked to disease were CD8+ and relatively rare. The clones that were linked to disease were reported to be significantly enriched in matched synovial fluid samples from ankylosing spondylitis patients.

Library preparation for TCR beta used quantitative 5'-RACE with molecular barcodes. TCRdb ran MiXCR on the 5' RACE reads and lists one entry per CDR3 protein. This table has approximately 400,000 distinct CDR3 sequences, approximately 26% appearing once. This clonotype has a handful of counts. Antigen specificity is unknown. The TCR was taken from a male donor with ankylosing spondylitis. The sequenced sample was blood, either unsorted or a sorted T cell fraction (not recorded which). V gene TRBV3-1 combines with J gene TRBJ2-5, with 10 bases that match TRBD2. The CDR3 is CASSQERATSGPDGETQYF. As DNA, the CDR3 is TGTGCCAGCAGCCAAGAGAGGGCGACTAGCGGGCCTGACGGGGAGACCCAGTACTTC.